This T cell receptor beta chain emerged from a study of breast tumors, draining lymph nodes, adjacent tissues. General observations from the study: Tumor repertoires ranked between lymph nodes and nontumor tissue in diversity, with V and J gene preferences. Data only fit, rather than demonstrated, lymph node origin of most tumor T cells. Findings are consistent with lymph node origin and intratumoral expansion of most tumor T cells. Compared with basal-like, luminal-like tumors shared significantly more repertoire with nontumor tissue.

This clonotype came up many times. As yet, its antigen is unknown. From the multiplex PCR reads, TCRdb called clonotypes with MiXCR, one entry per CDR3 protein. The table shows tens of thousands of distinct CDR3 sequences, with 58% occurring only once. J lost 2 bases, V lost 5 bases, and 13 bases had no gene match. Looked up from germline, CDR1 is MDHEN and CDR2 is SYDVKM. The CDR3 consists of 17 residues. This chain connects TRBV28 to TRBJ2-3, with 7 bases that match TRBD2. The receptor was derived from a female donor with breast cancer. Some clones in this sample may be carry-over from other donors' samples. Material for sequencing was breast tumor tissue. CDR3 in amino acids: CASSKLALKTTTDTQYF. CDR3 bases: TGTGCCAGCAGTAAACTAGCGCTGAAGACGACCACAGATACGCAGTATTTT.